Each of the 27 T cell receptor beta chains below was sequenced from the same sample in a study of control samples from healthy donors and cancer patients. The assay was immunoSEQ multiplex PCR, and TCRdb's table has in-frame clones only and misses some. The sample lists 160,000 or so clones; 94% were seen once. The sequenced material came from blood. The source is a woman aged 40 to 49 in good health.

The V call is TRBV10-3, the J call TRBJ1-1; unclear D gene. The CDR3 runs 12 residues. Per germline, CDR1 ENHRY and CDR2 SYGVKD. With 2 bases removed from V and 2 bases from J, the gap between germline ends came to 3 bases. The CDR3 nucleotides are TGTGCCATCAGTGAGCCTAACACTGAAGCTTTCTTT. Amino acids: CAISEPNTEAFF.

The chain recombines TRBV5-5 with TRBJ1-1; D not resolved. The V gene's germline CDR1 is SGHKS and CDR2 YYEKEE (reference sequence). The CDR3 is 13 residues long. Trimming took 2 bases from V and 2 from J, leaving 7 bases between them. CDR3 in amino acids: CASSFQVNTEAFF. The CDR3 bases are TGTGCCAGCAGCTTCCAGGTAAACACTGAAGCTTTCTTT.

The rearrangement links TRBV12-5 to TRBJ1-2, with no clear D. There are 17 residues in the CDR3. Germline loops: CDR1 LGHNT, CDR2 FRNRAP. Trimming shortened V by 0 bases and J by 6 bases, and 20 bases separated the two germline ends. As DNA, the CDR3 is TGTGCTAGTGGTTTGGTACTATTACTCCGGCAGGTCCATGGCTACACCTTC. Translating gives CASGLVLLLRQVHGYTF.

The chain recombines TRBV5-6 with TRBJ1-5, with D perhaps TRBD1 (5 bases). The CDR3 length is 15 residues. Trimming stripped 4 bases from V and 7 bases from J, with 18 bases between. Per germline, CDR1 SGHDT and CDR2 YYEEEE. Here the CDR3 DNA reads TGTGCCAGCAGCAATCAGGTCGGAGGGGTGCAGCCCCAGCATTTT. Translated: CASSNQVGGVQPQHF.

The rearrangement links TRBV29-1 to TRBJ2-3; the match to TRBD1 covers 7 bases. V was pared by 3 bases and J by 2 bases, with 5 bases of the junction left unmatched. The CDR3 extends over 14 amino acids. Germline assignment: CDR1 SQVTM and CDR2 ANQGSEA. CDR3 coding DNA: TGCAGCGTTGAGGCAGGGGGATACACAGATACGCAGTATTTT. Its translation: CSVEAGGYTDTQYF.

The CDR3 nucleotides are TGTGCCAGCAGCCAGGGATTATACACTGAAGCTTTCTTT. It yields the protein CASSQGLYTEAFF. The chain links TRBV27 to TRBJ1-1, with a weak D call TRBD1 (5 bases). The CDR3 is made up of 13 amino acids. Trimming took 6 bases from V and 3 from J, leaving 11 bases between them. Per the germline V gene, CDR1 is MNHEY and CDR2 is SMNVEV (reference sequence).

DNA of the CDR3: TGTGCCAGCAGCCACTATGGCTACACCTTC. Amino acids: CASSHYGYTF. The rearrangement joins TRBV27 to TRBJ1-2; no clear D gene. From germline, CDR1 is MNHEY and CDR2 SMNVEV (reference sequence). This CDR3 region has 10 residues. V lost 6 bases and J lost 3, with 2 bases in between.

The chain recombines TRBV6-2 or TRBV6-3 with TRBJ2-7, with TRBD2 identical over 10 bases. There are 15 residues in the CDR3. Per the germline V gene, CDR1 is MNHEY and CDR2 is SVGEGT. V was clipped by 8 bases and J by 2 bases; unmatched bases: 9. CDR3 protein: CASGRAGGDTYEQYF. The CDR3 region has the DNA TGTGCCAGCGGCCGAGCGGGAGGGGACACCTACGAGCAGTACTTC.

The chain couples TRBV4-3 to TRBJ1-4; D is uncertain. CDR1 is LGHNA, CDR2 YSLEER, per germline. With 0 bases removed from V and 0 bases from J, the gap between germline ends came to 8 bases. This CDR3 has 16 amino acids. This CDR3 reads CASSQEVGATNEKLFF. CDR3 sequence (DNA): TGCGCCAGCAGCCAAGAAGTTGGAGCAACTAATGAAAAACTGTTTTTT.

The chain uses TRBV7-9 and TRBJ1-1; D is undetermined. The germline V gene encodes CDR1 SEHNR and CDR2 FQNEAQ (reference sequence). Trimming took 8 bases from V and 1 from J, leaving 8 bases between them. The CDR3 contains 12 residues. As DNA, the CDR3 is TGTGCCAGCGGCCGACAGAACACTGAAGCTTTCTTT. Translated: CASGRQNTEAFF. Based on the CDR3 plus reference TRBV7-9 and TRBJ1-1, the full variable domain is DTGVSQNPRHKITKRGQNVTFRCDPISEHNRLYWYRQTLGQGPEFLTYFQNEAQLEKSRLLSDRFSAERPKGSFSTLEIQRTEQGDSAMYLCASGRQNTEAFFGQGTRLTVV.

For this clone: This CDR3 is also generated by other DNA sequences in the sample. The V gene is TRBV9, the J gene TRBJ1-5, with D unresolved. The germline V and J ends were trimmed by 0 bases and 2 bases, with 6 bases remaining between them. The V gene's germline CDR1 is SGDLS and CDR2 YYNGEE. The CDR3 is 14 residues long. The CDR3 DNA reads TGTGCCAGCAGCGTAGGTGGGGGCAATCAGCCCCAGCATTTT. It yields the protein CASSVGGGNQPQHF.

The V gene is TRBV10-3, the J gene TRBJ1-2; D is perhaps TRBD1 (5 bases). Germline V lookup: CDR1 ENHRY, CDR2 SYGVKD. The length of the CDR3 is 16 residues. The V and J ends lost 4 bases and 0 bases respectively, with 15 bases between them. CDR3 region: CAISGGTASANYGYTF. The CDR3 nucleotides read TGTGCCATCAGTGGGGGGACTGCCTCAGCTAACTATGGCTACACCTTC.

For the CDR3, the DNA is TGTGCCAGTAGTATAGATCGGCTCACTGAAGCTTTCTTT. Translation: CASSIDRLTEAFF. The chain recombines TRBV19 with TRBJ1-1; D is undetermined. V lost 0 bases and J lost 4, with 6 bases in between. Germline assignment: CDR1 LNHDA and CDR2 SQIVND (reference sequence). The CDR3 runs 13 residues.

This clone was found a few times. CDR3 loop: CAWETGAGNTIYF. For the CDR3, the DNA is TGTGCCTGGGAGACAGGGGCTGGAAACACCATATATTTT. This sequence joins TRBV30 and TRBJ1-3, with TRBD1 identical over 8 bases. V gave up 5 bases and J gave up 2 bases; unmatched junction bases: 2. Germline CDR1 and CDR2: GTSNPN and SVGIG (reference sequence). The CDR3 sequence is 13 residues long.

The chain has TRBV5-4 and TRBJ1-2; D gene ambiguous. Germline V lookup: CDR1 SGHNT, CDR2 YYREEE (reference sequence). Trimming took off 3 bases at V and 2 bases at J, with 14 bases between the two ends. The CDR3 spans 15 residues. The CDR3 DNA sequence: TGTGCCAGCAGCTCCGGTTTGGGTGGAAACTATGGCTACACCTTC. It codes for CASSSGLGGNYGYTF.

This clone is a singleton in its sample. The chain combines TRBV6-2 or TRBV6-3 with TRBJ1-5; TRBD1 matches 9 bases. Germline V gene lookup returns CDR1 MNHEY and CDR2 SVGEGT. Trimming cost V 6 bases and J 4 bases; bases outside gene matches: 7. The CDR3 runs 15 residues. In DNA, the CDR3 is TGTGCCAGCAGCTCGACAGGGGGTCTGAATCAGCCCCAGCATTTT. Amino acid sequence: CASSSTGGLNQPQHF.

The CDR3 reads CASSLAGTSDSPLHF. The CDR3 nucleotides read TGTGCCAGCAGCTTAGCCGGGACATCGGATTCACCCCTCCACTTT. This chain joins TRBV7-2 and TRBJ1-6; possible D gene TRBD1, 6 bases. CDR3 length: 15 amino acids. V was trimmed by 0 bases and J by 8 bases, leaving 11 bases between them. Germline assignment: CDR1 SGHTA and CDR2 FQGNSA.

The chain has TRBV18 and TRBJ1-1, with 10 bases lining up with TRBD1. CDR1 KGHSH and CDR2 LQKENI come from the germline V gene. This CDR3 has 14 residues. With V trimmed by 6 bases and J by 11 bases, 12 bases remained unmatched. CDR3 sequence: CASSRDRGQIFAFF. The CDR3 DNA is TGTGCCAGCTCGAGAGACAGGGGGCAAATATTTGCTTTCTTT.

CDR3 region: CATKGTEDSPLHF. The CDR3, as DNA: TGTGCCACCAAGGGGACAGAAGATTCACCCCTCCACTTT. V gene TRBV27 combines with J gene TRBJ1-6; 7 bases align to TRBD1. Losses at the gene ends were 10 bases for V and 8 bases for J; bases not matched to a gene: 8. The CDR3 spans 13 residues. The germline gives CDR1 MNHEY, CDR2 SMNVEV (reference sequence).

V gene TRBV2 combines with J gene TRBJ1-2, with D maybe TRBD1 (5 bases). Germline lookup yields CDR1 SNHLY and CDR2 FYNNEI. CDR3 length: 13 amino acids. V lost 8 bases and J lost 8, with 18 bases in between. This chain's CDR3 is CASYWAGSIGYTF. CDR3 sequence (DNA): TGTGCCAGCTATTGGGCAGGGTCGATCGGCTACACCTTC.

The chain links TRBV19 to TRBJ2-6; 8 positions agree with TRBD1. Looked up from germline, CDR1 is LNHDA and CDR2 is SQIVND (reference sequence). J gave up 3 bases and V 5 bases, and 9 bases lay outside the gene matches. The CDR3 is made up of 17 amino acids. The CDR3 bases are TGTGCCAGTAGTCCCACAGGGGGGTTCGGTGGGGCCAACGTCCTGACTTTC. It specifies CASSPTGGFGGANVLTF.

This sequence joins TRBV3-1 (or the pseudogene TRBV3-2) and TRBJ1-4; D remains ambiguous. Trimming removed 5 bases at V and 11 bases at J, with 12 bases between. CDR1 is LGHDT and CDR2 is YNNKEL in the germline V gene (reference sequence). There are 12 residues in the CDR3. CDR3 loop: CASSRSGGKLFF. CDR3 nucleotides: TGTGCCAGCAGCAGATCGGGAGGGAAACTGTTTTTT.

V is TRBV19 and J is TRBJ1-5; 7 bases map to TRBD1. The CDR3 loop spans 15 amino acids. Trimming cost V 5 bases and J 3 bases; bases outside gene matches: 7. CDR1 is LNHDA, CDR2 SQIVND, per germline (reference sequence). CDR3 DNA sequence: TGTGCCAGTAGTCCTCGCGGACAGGCCAATCAGCCCCAGCATTTT. Its translation is CASSPRGQANQPQHF.

For this clone: The sample contains more than one DNA sequence encoding this CDR3. The chain uses TRBV12-5 and TRBJ1-5; 8 bases map to TRBD1. After removal of 2 bases from V and 7 bases from J, the junction contained 4 bases not matched to a gene. Germline assignment: CDR1 LGHNT and CDR2 FRNRAP. CDR3 length: 14 amino acids. Here the CDR3 reads CASGLTGGGQPQHF. DNA for the CDR3: TGTGCTAGTGGTTTGACAGGGGGGGGGCAGCCCCAGCATTTT.

This chain links TRBV7-3 with TRBJ1-1; no definite D call. The CDR3 is 15 residues long. V was clipped by 5 bases and J by 4 bases, with 17 bases between them. Germline V gives CDR1 SGHTA, CDR2 FQGTGA. The chain's CDR3 is CASSIDGAYGTEAFF. The CDR3 DNA sequence: TGTGCCAGCAGCATTGACGGAGCGTACGGCACTGAAGCTTTCTTT.

This sequence joins TRBV27 and TRBJ2-3, with D possibly matching TRBD2 (7 bases). This CDR3 comprises 18 residues. Trimming removed 6 bases at V and 2 bases at J, with 24 bases between. Germline V gives CDR1 MNHEY, CDR2 SMNVEV (reference sequence). The CDR3 nucleotides read TGTGCCAGCAGGCCTCAAAGGGGGAGGGACTTCTACACAGATACGCAGTATTTT. Encoded protein: CASRPQRGRDFYTDTQYF.

The V call is TRBV9, the J call TRBJ1-2; D call uncertain. V was shortened by 0 bases and J by 3 bases, with 12 bases between the two germline ends. The CDR3 consists of 15 residues. Germline V lookup: CDR1 SGDLS, CDR2 YYNGEE. CDR3 nucleotide sequence: TGTGCCAGCAGCGTAGGTAACAGATCAGACTATGGCTACACCTTC. This codes for CASSVGNRSDYGYTF.